This T cell receptor beta chain was recovered during a study of blood T cells in healthy people across ages. Study summary: Template-switching capture recovered about one barcoded beta molecule per two T cells.

Every sample gave at least 5 micrograms of total RNA when it was extracted. Primed by a sample-barcoded 5' primer and a J-beta primer mix, a second PCR proceeded for about 7 to 11 cycles. Each CDR3 protein gets one entry after TCRdb re-called the 5' RACE reads with MiXCR. The sample consists of more than 750,000 distinct CDR3 sequences, approximately 32% of them appearing once. This clonotype was counted ten times or more. This sample was shared with a second study, whose subject was T cells of mothers and their children.

This TCR came from a woman aged 40 to 55 in good health. Sequencing used blood.

The CDR3 nucleotides are TGTGCCATCAGCGACCGGACAGGGCGAAGCTCCTACGAGCAGTACTTC. Residues: CAISDRTGRSSYEQYF. The genes are TRBV10-3 and TRBJ2-7; the match to TRBD1 covers 8 bases. Germline V gene data show CDR1 as ENHRY and CDR2 as SYGVKD. The CDR3 length is 16 residues. V lost 6 bases, J lost 0 bases, and 10 bases stayed unmatched.